This T cell receptor (beta chain) was recovered during a study of T-cell reconstitution after alpha-beta-depleted transplantation in children. Whole-study findings and limits: Expanded graft clones numbering several hundred reportedly gave rise to alpha-beta T cells about two months after transplant. By one year post-transplant, T-cell counts and diversity largely arose from T cells that were newly produced. TCRbeta diversity was high at day 60 in some patients (a result of surviving recipient T cells and thymic progenitors).

Looked up from germline, CDR1 is LGHNA and CDR2 is YSLEER. J was trimmed by 7 bases and V by 8 bases; bases with no gene match: 5. The CDR3 consists of 13 residues. It was with unique molecular identifiers that the TCRbeta library was prepared. MiXCR, applied by TCRdb to the PCR reads, yields one record per CDR3 protein. The table includes approximately 130,000 distinct CDR3 sequences, 8% to 10% detected once. As to this clonotype: Its target is not known.

This receptor was obtained from a girl less than two years old who had a stem cell transplant for combined immunodeficiency, so the T cells may come from the graft donor. The chain links TRBV4-3 to TRBJ2-2; 9 bases match TRBD1. Sequenced here: PBMCs, mostly from graft donor cells, sampled 180 days after TCRalphabeta/CD19-depleted stem cell transplant. The CDR3, as DNA: TGCGCCAGCGGGGGGACAGGGCACGGGGAGCTGTTTTTT. Encoded protein: CASGGTGHGELFF.